This passage covers 8 T cell receptor beta chains from one sample sequenced in a study of cytomegalovirus exposure and HLA in healthy donors (dated by TCRdb to the late 2010s). Libraries were constructed by the immunoSEQ multiplex PCR assay. A mixture of 60 forward primers for TCR Vbeta segments and 13 reverse primers for TCR Jbeta segments was used in the multiplex PCR. TCRdb carries this immuneACCESS record with in-frame sequences only. Its versions omit some clonotypes, under half of them owing to an unresolved V gene in the studies checked, with the rest unexplained. The table for this sample lists about 120,000 clones; more than 65% of them were counted only once. In total, the top ten clones hold roughly 1.5% of the sample. Material: PBMCs. The receptors here all came from a young woman in good health and CMV-seronegative.

The DNA of the CDR3 is TGTGCCAGCAGCTCCTCGGGTCCAGATACGCAGTATTTT. This translates into CASSSSGPDTQYF. The chain couples TRBV7-3 to TRBJ2-3; D is undetermined. Germline assignment: CDR1 SGHTA and CDR2 FQGTGA. The CDR3 is made up of 13 amino acids. With 4 bases removed from V and 4 bases from J, the gap between germline ends came to 9 bases.

This chain uses TRBV20-1 with TRBJ2-3; unclear D gene. The ends were cut back, 5 bases at V and 10 bases at J, with 10 bases in the middle. Germline CDR1 reads DFQATT; CDR2 reads SNEGSKA (reference sequence). This CDR3 has 10 residues. CDR3 amino acids: CSAFRSPQYF. In DNA form, the CDR3 reads TGCAGTGCTTTCCGGTCCCCGCAGTATTTT.

This rearrangement joins TRBV28 to TRBJ2-7, with 10 nucleotides matching TRBD1. Germline V gene lookup returns CDR1 MDHEN and CDR2 SYDVKM. The CDR3 loop spans 14 amino acids. V dropped 5 bases and J dropped 6; count of bases not matched to a gene: 7. The CDR3 loop reads CASSTDRGLGEQYF. In DNA, the CDR3 is TGTGCCAGCAGTACGGACAGGGGGTTAGGCGAGCAGTACTTC.

The rearrangement uses TRBV6-1 and TRBJ1-6; 8 bases agree with TRBD1. Germline V gene lookup returns CDR1 MNHNS and CDR2 SASEGT. The CDR3 spans 14 residues. Trimming removed 10 bases from V and 7 bases from J; junction bases left unmatched: 9. CDR3 nucleotide sequence: TGTGCCACCGACAGGGGATCTGGGAATTCACCCCTCCACTTT. It is translated as CATDRGSGNSPLHF.

This chain connects TRBV7-2 to TRBJ2-1, with 8 nucleotides matching TRBD2. CDR1 SGHTA and CDR2 FQGNSA come from the germline V gene. This CDR3 spans 15 amino acids. J gave up 8 bases and V 5 bases, and 11 bases lay outside the gene matches. The CDR3 region has the DNA TGTGCCAGCAGCCCCGGACTAGCAGTTGGCGATGAGCAGTTCTTC. This gives the protein CASSPGLAVGDEQFF.

Here the CDR3 reads CASGLDRGLKGYTF. DNA for the CDR3: TGTGCTAGTGGTTTGGACAGGGGGCTTAAGGGCTACACCTTC. The chain carries TRBV12-5 and TRBJ1-2; 9 bases are shared with TRBD1. Trimming at V came to 1 base and at J to 8 bases, leaving 5 bases not matched to a gene. This CDR3 is 14 amino acids long. Germline V CDR1 and CDR2: LGHNT, FRNRAP.

The CDR3 reads CASSFGGGYEQYF. CDR3 nucleotides: TGTGCCAGCAGCTTCGGCGGGGGTTACGAGCAGTACTTC. The V and J genes are TRBV7-2 and TRBJ2-7, with 7 nucleotides matching TRBD2. Germline V gives CDR1 SGHTA, CDR2 FQGNSA. The CDR3 totals 13 residues. V shed 3 bases, J shed 4 bases, and the junction held 3 bases outside the gene matches.

This chain links TRBV20-1 with TRBJ2-7; TRBD1 is a possible D gene (5 bases). V was clipped by 6 bases and J by 3 bases, with 9 bases between them. CDR3 length equals 11 residues. Per the germline V gene, CDR1 is DFQATT and CDR2 is SNEGSKA (reference sequence). This chain's CDR3 is CSAVDSYEQYF. The CDR3, as DNA: TGCAGTGCCGTTGACAGCTACGAGCAGTACTTC.